This passage covers 17 T cell receptor beta chains from one sample sequenced in a study of T-cell reconstitution after alpha-beta-depleted transplantation in children. TCRbeta library construction was performed incorporating unique molecular identifiers. TCRdb re-analysed the PCR reads in MiXCR, keeping a single row per CDR3 protein. This sample has around 500,000 distinct CDR3 sequences, with under 15% found just once. Material: PBMCs from the stem cell graft donor, obtained from the stem cell graft. These receptors were taken from a human donor who donated a stem cell graft to a child with combined immunodeficiency.

The V and J genes are TRBV7-6 and TRBJ2-7; no clear D. The CDR3 is 13 amino acids. V was trimmed by 2 bases and J by 2 bases, leaving 7 bases between them. Germline CDR1 and CDR2: SGHVS and FNYEAQ. The CDR3 DNA reads as TGTGCCAGCAGCTTAAGACACACCTACGAGCAGTACTTC. Its protein is CASSLRHTYEQYF.

This clonotype was counted at least ten times. The chain's CDR3 is CASSRGGVQPQHF. The CDR3 DNA reads TGTGCCAGCAGTCGCGGCGGTGTTCAGCCCCAGCATTTT. The chain uses TRBV12-3 or TRBV12-4 and TRBJ1-5; D uncertain. The CDR3 has 13 residues. The V end was cut by 5 bases, the J end by 6 bases, with 11 bases between.

In its sample, this clonotype was seen many times. This rearrangement joins TRBV9 to TRBJ2-1; 9 bases line up with TRBD2. Trimming cost V 0 bases and J 2 bases; bases outside gene matches: 0. This CDR3 has 15 amino acids. Germline assignment: CDR1 SGDLS and CDR2 YYNGEE. The CDR3 protein is CASSVGGGAYNEQFF. The DNA of the CDR3 is TGTGCCAGCAGCGTAGGCGGGGGGGCCTACAATGAGCAGTTCTTC.

This clonotype was counted many times. This rearrangement joins TRBV12-3 or TRBV12-4 to TRBJ2-1; 9 nucleotides line up with TRBD1. After removal of 8 bases from V and 5 bases from J, the junction contained 10 bases not matched to a gene. The CDR3 covers 15 residues. CDR3 nucleotides: TGTGCCAGCGCCTCCGACAGGGGGGAAAACAATGAGCAGTTCTTC. Translated: CASASDRGENNEQFF.

The table lists this clonotype with a few counts. The chain recombines TRBV9 with TRBJ2-1, with D tentatively TRBD2 (6 bases). V was trimmed by 4 bases and J by 10 bases, leaving 18 bases between them. The germline V gene encodes CDR1 SGDLS and CDR2 YYNGEE. This CDR3 comprises 14 residues. As DNA, the CDR3 is TGTGCCAGCAGCTCACCCGGTGGGGGGAGGGAGCAGTTCTTC. Protein product: CASSSPGGGREQFF.

This clonotype was counted only a few times. CDR3 sequence (DNA): TGTGCCAGCAGCGGCCCCTCATCTACTTACACAGATACGCAGTATTTT. It specifies CASSGPSSTYTDTQYF. V usage is TRBV6-1 and J usage is TRBJ2-3; D gene unclear. Deletions cut 6 bases from V and 2 bases from J, with 18 bases between. This CDR3 has 16 amino acids. Per germline, CDR1 MNHNS and CDR2 SASEGT.

This clonotype was counted ten times or more. The chain joins TRBV5-1 to TRBJ2-3, with no clear D. V was trimmed by 0 bases and J by 2 bases, leaving 10 bases between them. CDR3 size: 15 residues. In germline, CDR1 is SGHRS, CDR2 YFSETQ. In nucleotides, the CDR3 is TGCGCCAGCAGCTTGGCCGCCCTCAACACAGATACGCAGTATTTT. It encodes CASSLAALNTDTQYF.

V usage is TRBV12-5 and J usage is TRBJ2-7; a possible D gene is TRBD1 (6 bases). The V gene's germline CDR1 is LGHNT and CDR2 FRNRAP. V was pared by 1 base and J by 1 base, with 8 bases between. This CDR3 spans 14 amino acids. CDR3 nucleotides: TGTGCTAGTGGTTTGGGGGGACAATCCTACGAGCAGTACTTC. Translated: CASGLGGQSYEQYF.

In its sample, this clonotype was seen a few times. The genes are TRBV12-3 or TRBV12-4 and TRBJ1-2; 7 bases are shared with TRBD1. V lost 6 bases and J lost 8; bases outside the gene matches: 12. The CDR3 covers 14 residues. The CDR3: CASSPTGVKGGYTF. The CDR3, as DNA: TGTGCCAGCAGCCCCACAGGGGTAAAGGGAGGCTACACCTTC.

The V call is TRBV12-3 or TRBV12-4, the J call TRBJ1-1, with D maybe TRBD1 (6 bases). The CDR3 runs 15 residues. V was shortened by 3 bases and J by 3 bases, with 14 bases between the two germline ends. CDR3 sequence: CASSLGDRPYTEAFF. The CDR3 DNA sequence: TGTGCCAGCAGTTTGGGAGACAGGCCCTACACTGAAGCTTTCTTT.

The genes are TRBV4-1 and TRBJ2-1, with unresolved D. CDR3 size: 17 residues. With 0 bases removed from V and 3 bases from J, the gap between germline ends came to 15 bases. CDR1 and CDR2 from the germline V gene are MGHRA and YSYEKL. The CDR3 loop reads CASSQEGSNWVYNEQFF. CDR3 DNA sequence: TGCGCCAGCAGCCAAGAGGGATCTAACTGGGTCTACAATGAGCAGTTCTTC.

This clonotype has a handful of counts. The chain combines TRBV29-1 with TRBJ1-1; D call uncertain. Looked up from germline, CDR1 is SQVTM and CDR2 is ANQGSEA. The CDR3 is made up of 12 amino acids. V lost 5 bases and J lost 5, with 12 bases in between. The CDR3 sequence: CSVSTSGTEAFF. CDR3 DNA sequence: TGCAGCGTTAGCACCAGCGGGACTGAAGCTTTCTTT.

This chain links TRBV29-1 with TRBJ1-1; D possibly corresponds to TRBD1 (6 bases). Trimming left V 7 bases short and J 6 bases short, with 21 bases between. Germline CDR1 SQVTM, CDR2 ANQGSEA. This CDR3 is built from 14 residues. The CDR3 is CSAAQGRENAEAFF. CDR3 DNA: TGCAGCGCCGCACAGGGTAGAGAAAACGCTGAAGCTTTCTTT.

At least ten counts were recorded for this clonotype. The CDR3: CATGTSTGEQFF. The CDR3 DNA sequence: TGTGCCACCGGGACTAGCACAGGTGAGCAGTTCTTC. This chain connects TRBV10-3 to TRBJ2-1, with 9 bases identical to TRBD2. Germline lookup yields CDR1 ENHRY and CDR2 SYGVKD. The J segment lost 9 bases and the V segment lost 10 bases, leaving 7 bases of the junction unmatched. The CDR3 spans 12 residues.

This clonotype turned up a few times. The genes are TRBV5-1 and TRBJ2-7; tentatively, D is TRBD1 (5 bases). V was clipped by 2 bases and J by 3 bases, with 12 bases between them. This CDR3 is built from 14 residues. The germline V gene encodes CDR1 SGHRS and CDR2 YFSETQ. CDR3: CASSFDLTVYEQYF. DNA for the CDR3: TGCGCCAGCAGCTTCGATTTGACAGTCTACGAGCAGTACTTC.

This clonotype was seen ten or more times. Here the CDR3 DNA reads TGTGCCAGCAGCTCCCCAGCGGGACTTGTGGGTGAGCAGTTCTTC. Translating it yields CASSSPAGLVGEQFF. V gene TRBV7-9 combines with J gene TRBJ2-1, with 7 bases aligning to TRBD2. The CDR3 runs 15 residues. J was trimmed by 9 bases and V by 4 bases; bases with no gene match: 12. Per the germline V gene, CDR1 is SEHNR and CDR2 is FQNEAQ (reference sequence).

Concerning this clonotype itself: The junction departs from germline at one end; a sequencing error may be responsible. The chain couples TRBV7-3 to TRBJ2-7; TRBD1 matches 11 bases. Germline V gene sequence: CDR1 SGHTA, CDR2 FQGTGA. This CDR3 has 15 amino acids. The DNA of the CDR3 is TGTTCCAGCAGCTTAACGGGACAGGGGGGCTACGAGCAGTACTTC. Protein: CSSSLTGQGGYEQYF.